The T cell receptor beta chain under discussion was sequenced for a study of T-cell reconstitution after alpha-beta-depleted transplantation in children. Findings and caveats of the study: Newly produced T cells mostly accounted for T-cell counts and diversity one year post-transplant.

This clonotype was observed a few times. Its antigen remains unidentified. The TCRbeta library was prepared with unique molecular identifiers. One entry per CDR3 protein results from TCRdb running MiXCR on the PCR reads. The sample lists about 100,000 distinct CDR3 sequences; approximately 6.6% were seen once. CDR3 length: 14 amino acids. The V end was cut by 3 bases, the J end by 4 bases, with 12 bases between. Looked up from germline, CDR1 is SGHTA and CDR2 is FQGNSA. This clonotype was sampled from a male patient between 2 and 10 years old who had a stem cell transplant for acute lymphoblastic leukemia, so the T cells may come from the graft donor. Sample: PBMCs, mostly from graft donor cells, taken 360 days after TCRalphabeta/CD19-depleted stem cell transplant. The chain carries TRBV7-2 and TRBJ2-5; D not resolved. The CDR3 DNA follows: TGTGCCAGCAGCTTTGCCTTGTGGGGAGAGACCCAGTACTTC. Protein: CASSFALWGETQYF. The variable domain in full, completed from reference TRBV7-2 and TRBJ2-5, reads GAGVSQSPSNKVTEKGKDVELRCDPISGHTALYWYRQSLGQGLEFLIYFQGNSAPDKSGLPSDRFSAERTGGSVSTLTIQRTQQEDSAVYLCASSFALWGETQYFGPGTRLLVL.